The sequence of this TCR beta chain was determined in a study of PD-1 blockade in classical Hodgkin lymphoma. Findings of the study overall: Complete responders had baseline diversity similar to newly diagnosed patients. Compared with baseline, CD4+ but not CD8+ TCR diversity had risen significantly by C4D1. Initiation of nivolumab under 1 year after ASCT led to exclusion of patients.

The data were produced by immunoSEQ multiplex PCR, yet TCRdb's version contains in-frame clones alone and is incomplete. The sample holds over 85,000 clones, approximately 90% seen once. This sample's time point: cycle 4 day 1 (C4D1), after more than five weeks of nivolumab. Every patient relapsed after autologous stem cell transplantation, and brentuximab vedotin exposure varied. This clone showed up just once. What it recognizes is unknown. Germline V CDR1 and CDR2: MNHNS, SASEGT. Trimming removed 7 bases from V and 6 bases from J, with 12 bases in between. This CDR3 region has 13 residues. The TCR originated in a human donor with classical Hodgkin lymphoma. Sequenced material: peripheral blood mononuclear cells (PBMCs), taken before the fourth cycle of nivolumab. J is TRBJ2-2 and V is TRBV6-1; the D is unclear. The CDR3 protein is CASTPLAAGELFF. The DNA for the CDR3 is TGTGCCAGCACCCCCCTTGCCGCCGGGGAGCTGTTTTTT.